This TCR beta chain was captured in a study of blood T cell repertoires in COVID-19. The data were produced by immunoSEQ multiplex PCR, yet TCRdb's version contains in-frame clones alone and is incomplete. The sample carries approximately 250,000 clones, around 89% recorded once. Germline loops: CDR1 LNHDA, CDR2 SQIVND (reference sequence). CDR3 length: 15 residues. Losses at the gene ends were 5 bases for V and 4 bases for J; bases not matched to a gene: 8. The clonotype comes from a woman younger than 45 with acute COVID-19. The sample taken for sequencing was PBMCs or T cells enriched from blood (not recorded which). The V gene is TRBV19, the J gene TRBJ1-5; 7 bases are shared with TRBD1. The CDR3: CASSFGQAGNQPQHF. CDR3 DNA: TGTGCCAGTAGTTTTGGACAGGCGGGTAATCAGCCCCAGCATTTT.